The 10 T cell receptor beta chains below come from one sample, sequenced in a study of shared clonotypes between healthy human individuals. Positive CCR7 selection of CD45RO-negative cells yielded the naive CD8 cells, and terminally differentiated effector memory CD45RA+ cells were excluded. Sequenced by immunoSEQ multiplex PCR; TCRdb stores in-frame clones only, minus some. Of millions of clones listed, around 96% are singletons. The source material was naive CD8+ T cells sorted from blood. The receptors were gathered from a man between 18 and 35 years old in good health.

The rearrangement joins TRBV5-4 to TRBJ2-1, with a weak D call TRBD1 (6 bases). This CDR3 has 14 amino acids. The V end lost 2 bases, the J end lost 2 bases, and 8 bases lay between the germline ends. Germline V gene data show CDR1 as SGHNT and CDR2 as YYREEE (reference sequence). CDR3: CASSLQGPYNEQFF. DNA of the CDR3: TGTGCCAGCAGCTTACAGGGCCCCTACAATGAGCAGTTCTTC. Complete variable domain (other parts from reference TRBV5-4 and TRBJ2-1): ETGVTQSPTHLIKTRGQQVTLRCSSQSGHNTVSWYQQALGQGPQFIFQYYREEENGRGNFPPRFSGLQFPNYSSELNVNALELDDSALYLCASSLQGPYNEQFFGPGTRLTVL.

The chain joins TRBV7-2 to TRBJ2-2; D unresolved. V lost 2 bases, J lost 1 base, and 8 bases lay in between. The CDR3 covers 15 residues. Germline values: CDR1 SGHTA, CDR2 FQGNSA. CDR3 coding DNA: TGTGCCAGCAGCTTATACTTCCAGAACACCGGGGAGCTGTTTTTT. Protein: CASSLYFQNTGELFF.

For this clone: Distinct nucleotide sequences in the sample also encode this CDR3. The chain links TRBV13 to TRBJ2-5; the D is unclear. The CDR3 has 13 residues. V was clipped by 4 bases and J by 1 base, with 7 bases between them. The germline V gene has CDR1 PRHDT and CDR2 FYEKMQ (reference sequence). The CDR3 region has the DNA TGTGCCAGCAGCTCCGGGCCCCAAGAGACCCAGTACTTC. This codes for CASSSGPQETQYF.

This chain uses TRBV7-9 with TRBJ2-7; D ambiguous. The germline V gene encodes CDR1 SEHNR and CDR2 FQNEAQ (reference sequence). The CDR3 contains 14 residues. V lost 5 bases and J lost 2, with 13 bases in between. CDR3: CASSPGGGPYEQYF. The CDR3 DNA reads TGTGCCAGCAGCCCGGGCGGCGGACCCTACGAGCAGTACTTC.

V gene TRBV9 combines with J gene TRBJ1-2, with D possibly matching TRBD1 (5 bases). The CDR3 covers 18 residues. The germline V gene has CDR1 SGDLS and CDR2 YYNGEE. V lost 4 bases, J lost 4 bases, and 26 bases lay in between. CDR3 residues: CASSPRPTMGGGSYGYTF. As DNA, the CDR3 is TGTGCCAGCAGCCCCCGACCCACTATGGGGGGGGGTAGCTATGGCTACACCTTC.

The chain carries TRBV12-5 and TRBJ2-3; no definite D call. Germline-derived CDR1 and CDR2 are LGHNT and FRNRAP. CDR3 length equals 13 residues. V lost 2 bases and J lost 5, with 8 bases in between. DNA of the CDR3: TGTGCTAGTGGTTTGTTCCTTGGAGATACGCAGTATTTT. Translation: CASGLFLGDTQYF.

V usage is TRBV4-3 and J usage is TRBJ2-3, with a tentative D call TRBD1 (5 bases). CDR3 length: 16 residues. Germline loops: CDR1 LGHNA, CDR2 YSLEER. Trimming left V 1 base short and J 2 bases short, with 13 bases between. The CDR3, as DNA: TGCGCCAGCAGCCAAGCAGGGCTAGAGCTCACAGATACGCAGTATTTT. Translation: CASSQAGLELTDTQYF.

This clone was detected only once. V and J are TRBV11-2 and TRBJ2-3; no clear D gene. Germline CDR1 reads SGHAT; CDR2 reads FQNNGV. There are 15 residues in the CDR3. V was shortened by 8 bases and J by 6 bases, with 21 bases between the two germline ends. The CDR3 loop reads CASSWSGENLDTQYF. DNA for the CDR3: TGTGCCAGCTCATGGAGTGGTGAAAATCTCGATACGCAGTATTTT. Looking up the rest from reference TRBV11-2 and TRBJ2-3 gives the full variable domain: EAGVAQSPRYKIIEKRQSVAFWCNPISGHATLYWYQQILGQGPKLLIQFQNNGVVDDSQLPKDRFSAERLKGVDSTLKIQPAKLEDSAVYLCASSWSGENLDTQYFGPGTRLTVL.

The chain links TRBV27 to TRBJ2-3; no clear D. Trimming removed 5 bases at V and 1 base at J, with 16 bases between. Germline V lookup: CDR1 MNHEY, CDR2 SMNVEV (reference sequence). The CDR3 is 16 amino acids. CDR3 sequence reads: CASSPLSLVGTDTQYF. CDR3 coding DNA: TGTGCCAGCAGTCCCCTCAGTTTGGTGGGCACAGATACGCAGTATTTT.

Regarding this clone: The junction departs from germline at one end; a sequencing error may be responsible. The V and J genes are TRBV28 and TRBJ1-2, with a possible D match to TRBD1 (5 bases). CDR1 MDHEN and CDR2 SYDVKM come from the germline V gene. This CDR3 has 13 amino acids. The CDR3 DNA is TGTGCCGGCAGTTCCATGGGGGGCTATGGCTACACCTTC. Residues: CAGSSMGGYGYTF.